Below, one T cell receptor beta chain is given with its context. Its specific antigen is unknown. No base quality information exists; no much larger clone differs at one position. In light of the paper, this sample's time point label describes: at surgical resection after neoadjuvant nivolumab +/- ipilimumab. The samples were obtained from NEOSTAR, a phase 2 randomized trial that tested neoadjuvant nivolumab or nivolumab plus ipilimumab, followed by surgery, in operable NSCLC. The data derive from a study of neoadjuvant nivolumab and ipilimumab in lung cancer (dated by TCRdb to about 2020). Notes on the research overall: Intravenous nivolumab was dosed at 3 mg/kg on days 1, 15 and 29, and in the combination arm ipilimumab 1 mg/kg was added on day 1 only. For each study arm, the primary endpoint of the trial was the rate of major pathologic response (MPR) in the intention-to-treat population. The trial treated about 44 patients with operable NSCLC: about 23 were randomized to nivolumab monotherapy and some 20 to nivolumab plus ipilimumab. The study compared TCR repertoires in pretherapy (baseline) peripheral blood with TCR repertoires in tumors resected at surgery after neoadjuvant immune checkpoint blockade. Matched pretherapy and resected tumor pairs were analyzed from seven patients, of whom four had been treated with nivolumab and three with nivolumab plus ipilimumab. Broad study findings and their caveats: No significant correlation was found between TCR clonality and pathologic tumor regression, and only one major-pathologic-response sample was available for the clonality analysis. From pretherapy to surgery, tumor T-cell richness and clonality increased in three of three dual-therapy tumors but in only two of four nivolumab-treated tumors. A small number of samples underwent TCR sequencing. A positive correlation was observed between pretherapy blood TCR richness and richness in tumors resected after neoadjuvant therapy (Spearman R of about 0.82). Greater TCR richness and clonality were observed in resected tumors than in tumor-adjacent uninvolved lung, and increases were observed in more dual-therapy-treated tumors.

Sequences SEHNR (CDR1) and FQNEAQ (CDR2) are obtained from the germline V gene (reference sequence). The CDR3 covers 14 residues, taking in both the cysteine and the phenylalanine. Just CDR3 DNA is preserved here, 42 bases in frame from base 1. The germline V and J ends show losses of 4 bases and 4 bases respectively, and no gene match explains 5 bases of the junction. The library came from the immunoSEQ multiplex PCR assay. In the source study's methods: Repertoires were summarized by richness and clonality, and significantly expanded and contracted clones were identified between pre- and post-therapy samples. Entries here come from immuneACCESS through TCRdb and include only in-frame sequences with V and J called. Some clones fail to appear in such tables; in the studies checked, an unresolved V gene covers under half of the shortfall, and the cause of the remainder is unknown. That table furnishes V, J and clone size, whereas the DNA furnished D and trimming. Present in this sample are 8,500 to 10,000 clones, over 60% of which were seen just once. The ten largest clones represent 7.5% of the sample.

The receptor was derived from an adult with non-small cell lung cancer. Some clones in this sample may be carry-over from other donors' samples. Material: tumor tissue, obtained after neoadjuvant nivolumab, alone or with ipilimumab, at or shortly before surgery. The chain couples TRBV7-9 to TRBJ1-2, with 8 bases in between that match TRBD1. The CDR3 here reads CASSSTGDGYGYTF. The DNA sequence is TGTGCCAGCAGCTCGACAGGGGACGGCTATGGCTACACCTTC.